This T cell receptor (beta chain) appears in the sequencing data of a study of tumor and adjacent non-tumor tissue in lung cancer (dated by TCRdb to the late 2010s). Looking at the study overall: Patients with adenocarcinoma (approximately 11), squamous cell carcinoma (2) and small cell lung cancer (1) were included in the cohort. Among the approximately 15 patients, ages ranged from about 31 to 76 years, roughly ten were men and 5 were women, and disease was TNM stage I to III. About 30 paired specimens, one tumor and one normal lung sample per patient, were profiled by TCRbeta CDR3 sequencing. Bulk TCRbeta repertoires were compared between lung tumor tissue and matched distant non-tumor lung tissue obtained from about 16 lung cancer patients. A total of fewer than 150 million productive TCRbeta reads were generated by sequencing, corresponding to an average of around 4 million reads per sample.

General findings and caveats noted by the study authors: The methods do not name the sequencing platform or mention unique molecular identifiers. Significantly higher TCR diversity was found in younger patients, and higher tumor TCR diversity was associated with shorter overall and disease-free survival. Because peripheral blood was not sequenced, the blood TCRbeta repertoires of the lung cancer patients in the study went unexamined. Only around 14 patients were in the cohort, and the authors stated that larger samples and more detailed clinical data are needed. Tumor tissue showed significantly higher TCR diversity (inverse Simpson) than normal lung tissue, at 431.37 vs 166.20 (P = 0.0075, Mann-Whitney U test). The top 100 clones made up a significantly larger cumulative share of the repertoire in normal lung than in tumor tissue.

RNA was extracted from bulk unsorted tissue and checked for quality with a NanoDrop ND-1000 and an Agilent 2100. For the normal lung samples, distant non-tumor tissue was collected more than 3 cm away from the tumor edge. Newly diagnosed lung cancer patients without prior chemotherapy who had been admitted for thoracic surgery in China between August and November 2014 were enrolled as donors. Anyone who had undergone radiotherapy or chemotherapy before, or who had another cancer at the same time, was left out of the study. Pieces of surgical tissue measuring about 1-2 cm3 were kept in RNAlater solution and stored at -80 degrees C until use. Library creation used multiplex PCR. The sequencing machine was an Illumina HiSeq 2500. TCRbeta libraries were built by three rounds of nested PCR using primers (Table S4), following protocols modified from ARM-PCR. Before sequencing, PCR products of 200-500 bp were excised from the gel and purified with the QIAquick gel extraction kit. From the authors' description of their analysis: Reads were cleaned using Trimmomatic, were merged into complete CDR3 sequences using FLASH, and were assigned to V(D)J germline segments using MiTCR. VDJtools was used to compute clonal diversity as the inverse Simpson's index. Productive reads were defined as in-frame sequences without a premature stop codon. TCRdb reprocessing: public reads trimmed at Q25 with fastp, clones called with MiXCR, in-frame beta chains kept. Each CDR3 protein gets just one entry, which takes the most common genes and DNA from the rows behind it. These V and J calls originate from TCRdb's pipeline instead of the authors' own analysis. This sample comprises around 100,000 distinct CDR3 sequences, over 55% of them detected only once. The top ten hold about 19% of the sample.

About this clonotype: The antigen this receptor binds is unknown. The germline gene is not matched at one end of the junction; a read error may be the cause.

From its cysteine to its phenylalanine, the CDR3 spans 14 amino acids. Just the 42-base CDR3 DNA is kept, in frame starting at base 1. The sample comprised distant non-tumor lung tissue. The sequence links TRBV12-3 or TRBV12-4 to TRBJ2-2; 5 matching bases give a weak D call of TRBD2. The source of this sequence is a man aged 25-40 years with non-small cell lung cancer. The DNA sequence reads TGTGTCAGCAGTTCGCTGAGAGGGCTGTCGGAGCTGTTTTTT. Its protein reads: CVSSSLRGLSELFF.